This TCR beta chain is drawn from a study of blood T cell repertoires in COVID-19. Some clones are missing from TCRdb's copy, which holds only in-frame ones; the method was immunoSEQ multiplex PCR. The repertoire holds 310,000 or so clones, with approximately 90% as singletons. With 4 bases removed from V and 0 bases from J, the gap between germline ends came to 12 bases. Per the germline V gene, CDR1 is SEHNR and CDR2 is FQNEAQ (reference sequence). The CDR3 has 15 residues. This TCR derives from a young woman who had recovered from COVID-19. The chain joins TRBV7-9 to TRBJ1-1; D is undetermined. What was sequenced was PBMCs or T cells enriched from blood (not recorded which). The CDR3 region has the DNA TGTGCCAGCAGCTCGGGAGACCTTATGAACACTGAAGCTTTCTTT. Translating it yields CASSSGDLMNTEAFF.